One sample yielded the 20 T cell receptor beta chains listed below, sequenced in a study of cytomegalovirus exposure and HLA in healthy donors. The PCR made use of 60 Vbeta and 13 Jbeta primers. Clones were sequenced by immunoSEQ multiplex PCR, and TCRdb holds only the in-frame ones, with some missing. Altogether roughly 120,000 clones are present, just under 75% being singletons, with the ten largest covering 6% to 8.5%. The sequenced material came from PBMCs. These receptors all come from a man aged 40-49 years in good health and CMV-seropositive.

This chain connects TRBV19 to TRBJ1-2; no definite D call. Germline loops: CDR1 LNHDA, CDR2 SQIVND (reference sequence). Trimming cost V 9 bases and J 7 bases, with 18 bases left between them. The CDR3 covers 13 residues. CDR3 in amino acids: CASWYAREGGYTF. The CDR3, as DNA: TGTGCCAGCTGGTATGCCCGAGAGGGTGGCTACACCTTC.

This sequence joins TRBV13 and TRBJ2-2; D perhaps matches TRBD2 (7 bases). CDR3 length: 16 residues. Germline-derived CDR1 and CDR2 are PRHDT and FYEKMQ (reference sequence). Trimming shortened V by 4 bases and J by 5 bases, and 17 bases separated the two germline ends. The CDR3 DNA follows: TGTGCCAGCAGCTCCTTCCTCGCGGGGGCTACCGGGGAGCTGTTTTTT. Its protein is CASSSFLAGATGELFF.

The V call is TRBV6-5, the J call TRBJ1-2, with TRBD1 identical over 10 bases. This CDR3 has 16 residues. Germline V lookup: CDR1 MNHEY, CDR2 SVGAGI. The V gene end was trimmed by 2 bases and the J gene end by 4 bases; junction bases not matched to a gene: 7. CDR3 sequence reads: CASSYLGTGAGYGYTF. CDR3 DNA sequence: TGTGCCAGCAGTTACCTTGGGACAGGGGCAGGCTATGGCTACACCTTC.

The CDR3 loop is CASSEDRTDGRNTIYF. For the CDR3, the DNA is TGTGCCAGCAGCGAAGATAGAACCGACGGGAGAAACACCATATATTTT. The chain employs TRBV25-1 and TRBJ1-3; D not certain. The CDR3 consists of 16 residues. Germline V gene lookup returns CDR1 MGHDK and CDR2 SYGVNS. V lost 6 bases and J lost 5, with 20 bases in between.

V is TRBV5-5 and J is TRBJ2-1; maybe TRBD2 (6 bases). V was cut by 4 bases and J by 4 bases, with 15 bases left in between. The CDR3 loop spans 15 amino acids. Per germline, CDR1 SGHKS and CDR2 YYEKEE (reference sequence). DNA of the CDR3: TGTGCCAGCAGCGAACTAGCAACCTCTTACAATGAGCAGTTCTTC. As protein: CASSELATSYNEQFF.

The chain combines TRBV9 with TRBJ2-7; D is possibly TRBD2 (5 bases). Trimming took off 4 bases at V and 4 bases at J, with 18 bases between the two ends. From germline, CDR1 is SGDLS and CDR2 YYNGEE. The CDR3 consists of 15 residues. DNA of the CDR3: TGTGCCAGCAGCCCCGAGGGCGGAGACCCTTACGAGCAGTACTTC. Amino acids: CASSPEGGDPYEQYF. Full variable domain (rest looked up from reference TRBV9 and TRBJ2-7): DSGVTQTPKHLITATGQRVTLRCSPRSGDLSVYWYQQSLDQGLQFLIQYYNGEERAKGNILERFSAQQFPDLHSELNLSSLELGDSALYFCASSPEGGDPYEQYFGPGTRLTVT.

The genes are TRBV5-1 and TRBJ2-7, with D possibly matching TRBD1 (5 bases). CDR1 and CDR2 (germline): SGHRS, YFSETQ. Trimming took off 0 bases at V and 2 bases at J, with 12 bases between the two ends. CDR3 length: 15 amino acids. The CDR3 DNA is TGCGCCAGCAGCTTGGGGCAGGGAAACGCCTACGAGCAGTACTTC. This translates into CASSLGQGNAYEQYF.

The sample holds a few counts of this clone. Germline is not matched at one junction end, which may reflect a read error. The chain employs TRBV2 and TRBJ2-5; D perhaps matches TRBD2 (6 bases). From germline, CDR1 is SNHLY and CDR2 FYNNEI. There are 12 residues in the CDR3. This CDR3 reads CASSEGRETQYF. The CDR3 DNA is TGTGCCAGCAGCGAAGGGAGGGAGACCCAGTACTTC.

In nucleotides, the CDR3 is TGTGCCAGCAGTTACATGGGGGGACAGGACTACGAGCAGTACTTC. It is translated as CASSYMGGQDYEQYF. The chain couples TRBV6-5 to TRBJ2-7, with 8 positions matching TRBD1. Looked up from germline, CDR1 is MNHEY and CDR2 is SVGAGI. This CDR3 region has 15 residues. With 2 bases clipped from V and 3 bases from J, the junction kept 6 bases outside the gene matches.

The chain carries TRBV15 and TRBJ1-6; a weak D match, TRBD1 (5 bases). V was pared by 5 bases and J by 6 bases, with 14 bases between. There are 15 residues in the CDR3. Looked up from germline, CDR1 is LNHNV and CDR2 is YYDKDF (reference sequence). CDR3 nucleotide sequence: TGTGCCACCAGCGGGGGGGGAGTTGGTAATTCACCCCTCCACTTT. Its translation is CATSGGGVGNSPLHF.

This clone occurred a few times. CDR3 loop: CASSYGTPSNYGYTF. DNA for the CDR3: TGTGCCAGCAGTTACGGGACACCTTCTAACTATGGCTACACCTTC. V usage is TRBV6-6 and J usage is TRBJ1-2; possibly TRBD1 for D (6 bases). This CDR3 spans 15 amino acids. Deletions cut 2 bases from V and 0 bases from J, with 10 bases between. Per the germline V gene, CDR1 is MNHNY and CDR2 is SVGAGI (reference sequence).

This clone has just one count. The chain joins TRBV5-1 to TRBJ2-5; D is unresolved. The CDR3 loop spans 15 amino acids. Germline CDR1 and CDR2: SGHRS and YFSETQ. V was clipped by 4 bases and J by 6 bases, with 19 bases between them. The CDR3 loop is CASSGLSKPNKTQYF. The CDR3 DNA reads as TGCGCCAGCAGCGGCCTTAGCAAGCCAAATAAGACCCAGTACTTC. Full variable domain (remainder filled in from reference TRBV5-1 and TRBJ2-5): KAGVTQTPRYLIKTRGQQVTLSCSPISGHRSVSWYQQTPGQGLQFLFEYFSETQRNKGNFPGRFSGRQFSNSRSEMNVSTLELGDSALYLCASSGLSKPNKTQYFGPGTRLLVL.

V and J are TRBV2 and TRBJ2-2, with TRBD1 matching over 10 bases. The trim removed 6 bases at V and 7 bases at J, leaving 2 bases unmatched. The CDR3 runs to 13 residues. Germline CDR1 is SNHLY and CDR2 is FYNNEI. The DNA for the CDR3 is TGTGCCAGCAGGACAGGGGGCGTCGGGGAGCTGTTTTTT. This sequence encodes CASRTGGVGELFF.

This clone was observed a handful of times. The genes are TRBV7-6 and TRBJ2-2, with D unresolved. The CDR3 contains 14 residues. Between the trimmed V and J ends, which lost 2 bases and 2 bases, there was a span of 6 bases. CDR1 is SGHVS and CDR2 is FNYEAQ in the germline V gene. The CDR3 DNA sequence: TGTGCCAGCAGCTTAAGCCCAAACACCGGGGAGCTGTTTTTT. Translated, it gives CASSLSPNTGELFF.

J is TRBJ1-3 and V is TRBV18; 9 bases agree with TRBD1. With 5 bases clipped from V and 3 bases from J, the junction kept 8 bases outside the gene matches. The germline V gene encodes CDR1 KGHSH and CDR2 LQKENI. CDR3 length: 16 residues. The CDR3 DNA reads TGTGCCAGCTCAGCCACAGGGGGCGCGGTTGGAAACACCATATATTTT. This translates into CASSATGGAVGNTIYF.

The chain has TRBV29-1 and TRBJ2-3; TRBD1 aligns across 8 bases. Germline values: CDR1 SQVTM, CDR2 ANQGSEA. Trimming removed 7 bases from V and 4 bases from J; junction bases left unmatched: 4. The CDR3 is 12 residues long. The CDR3 spells CSADRGADTQYF. In nucleotides, the CDR3 is TGCAGCGCCGACAGGGGAGCAGATACGCAGTATTTT.

The gene calls are TRBV5-8 and TRBJ1-6; maybe TRBD1 (5 bases). Trimming stripped 3 bases from V and 3 bases from J, with 16 bases between. This CDR3 region has 17 residues. Germline CDR1 and CDR2: SGHTS and YDEGEE. The CDR3 DNA reads as TGTGCCAGCAGCTCCCCGGGACTCCTGCGCTATAATTCACCCCTCCACTTT. Protein product: CASSSPGLLRYNSPLHF.

The sample holds one count of this clone. The chain couples TRBV5-1 to TRBJ2-5, with TRBD2 identical over 11 bases. J gave up 2 bases and V 3 bases, and 3 bases lay outside the gene matches. This CDR3 contains 15 residues. Germline lookup yields CDR1 SGHRS and CDR2 YFSETQ. The CDR3 bases are TGCGCCAGCAGCTCCGGGACTAGCGGACAAGAGACCCAGTACTTC. Amino acids: CASSSGTSGQETQYF.

The J gene is TRBJ2-7, the V gene TRBV29-1, with 8 nucleotides matching TRBD2. V lost 6 bases to trimming and J lost 5 bases; unmatched junction nucleotides: 12. The CDR3 runs to 14 residues. Germline V CDR1 and CDR2: SQVTM, ANQGSEA. Here the CDR3 DNA reads TGCAGCGTCGACGGGGGGGGCGCTTCCAACGAGCAGTACTTC. This codes for CSVDGGGASNEQYF.

This chain joins TRBV28 and TRBJ2-3; no definite D call. The CDR3 is 15 amino acids. Per the germline V gene, CDR1 is MDHEN and CDR2 is SYDVKM. Trimming removed 5 bases at V and 2 bases at J, with 14 bases between. The CDR3 spells CASSKKLLFTDTQYF. The CDR3 nucleotides read TGTGCCAGCAGTAAGAAGCTACTATTCACAGATACGCAGTATTTT.